Each of the 25 T cell receptor beta chains below was sequenced from the same sample in a study of T cells in Graves' hyperthyroidism and ophthalmopathy (dated by TCRdb to the late 2010s). The library was generated by multiplex PCR. Instrument used: Illumina HiSeq 2000. The TCR beta CDR3 regions were amplified from the RNA transcripts. The first round of RT-PCR for the TCR CDR3 was performed with the HTBI primer set and the Qiagen OneStep RT-PCR kit. TCRdb cleaned the public reads at Q25 with fastp, built clones with MiXCR and kept in-frame beta chains. Every CDR3 protein is listed once, alongside the most common genes and DNA of its rows. This sample lists 300,000 to 450,000 distinct CDR3 sequences; roughly 25% were detected once. The biggest ten clones account for less than 85% of the sample. The sequenced material came from blood. The receptor source for this set is a man aged 45 to 65 with Graves' hyperthyroidism.

This clonotype has a count of ten or more. As DNA, the CDR3 is TGCAGTGCTTCTCCTGGCGACAATGAGCAGTTCTTC. Its protein product is CSASPGDNEQFF. The chain uses TRBV20-1 and TRBJ2-1; D remains ambiguous. CDR1 is DFQATT, CDR2 SNEGSKA, per germline (reference sequence). The CDR3 totals 12 residues. V lost 5 bases and J lost 5, with 10 bases in between.

This clonotype appeared many times. This chain links TRBV2 with TRBJ2-1; a weak D match, TRBD2 (5 bases). The germline V and J ends were trimmed by 4 bases and 8 bases, with 9 bases remaining between them. The germline V gene has CDR1 SNHLY and CDR2 FYNNEI. This CDR3 has 12 residues. CDR3 protein: CASSALADEQFF. In DNA form, the CDR3 reads TGTGCCAGCAGTGCCCTAGCTGATGAGCAGTTCTTC.

Regarding this clonotype: Given a much more abundant clone one base away, this may be a read error. This chain joins TRBV7-2 and TRBJ2-1, with TRBD1 matching over 9 bases. This CDR3 comprises 16 residues. The V gene end was trimmed by 1 base and the J gene end by 10 bases; junction bases not matched to a gene: 11. Germline V gene lookup returns CDR1 SGHTA and CDR2 FQGNSA. CDR3 sequence: CASSLVTGGMSYEQFF. In nucleotides, the CDR3 is TGTGCCAGCAGCTTAGTAACAGGGGGCATGTCCTACGAGCAGTTCTTC.

As for this clonotype: With a much larger clone just one base away, this may be a read error. The genes are TRBV28 and TRBJ1-2; D may be TRBD1 (5 bases). CDR1 and CDR2 (germline): MDHEN, SYDVKM. Trimming pared 6 bases from V and 2 bases from J, leaving 10 bases between. The CDR3 spans 13 residues. The CDR3 DNA is TGTGCCAGCAGGACTCAGGGCAACTATGGCTACACCTTC. This codes for CASRTQGNYGYTF.

The chain uses TRBV10-3 and TRBJ2-1; 7 bases fit TRBD1. With V trimmed by 4 bases and J by 6 bases, 3 bases remained unmatched. Germline V gene data show CDR1 as ENHRY and CDR2 as SYGVKD. This CDR3 region has 13 residues. CDR3 nucleotides: TGTGCCATCAGTGGACAGGGAGCCAATGAGCAGTTCTTC. This encodes CAISGQGANEQFF.

The chain uses TRBV5-1 and TRBJ2-1, with 8 positions matching TRBD2. Germline CDR1 is SGHRS and CDR2 is YFSETQ. This CDR3 has 16 residues. The V and J ends lost 0 bases and 7 bases, in that order; junction bases with no gene match: 9. The CDR3 here is CASSLGLASPANEQFF. CDR3 bases: TGCGCCAGCAGCTTGGGACTAGCGTCCCCGGCTAATGAGCAGTTCTTC.

This clonotype was seen just once. The V gene is TRBV5-1, the J gene TRBJ2-2; TRBD2 aligns across 9 bases. CDR3 length equals 14 residues. Looked up from germline, CDR1 is SGHRS and CDR2 is YFSETQ. Germline trimming cut 3 bases from V and 6 bases from J; bases unmatched to any gene: 3. CDR3 bases: TGCGCCAGCAGCTACGCGGGGGGGTCCGGGGAGCTGTTTTTT. Translation gives CASSYAGGSGELFF.

The genes are TRBV24-1 and TRBJ2-1; D is tentatively TRBD1 or TRBD2 (5 bases each). Trimming cost V 2 bases and J 12 bases, with 10 bases left between them. The CDR3 covers 12 residues. Germline CDR1 KGHDR, CDR2 SFDVKD. CDR3 in amino acids: CATSDWDLWQFF. The DNA for the CDR3 is TGTGCCACCAGTGATTGGGACCTGTGGCAGTTCTTC.

The chain is built from TRBV24-1 and TRBJ2-1, with D hard to call. The CDR3 length is 12 residues. CDR1 and CDR2 from the germline V gene are KGHDR and SFDVKD. V lost 3 bases, J lost 10 bases, and 9 bases lay in between. The chain's CDR3 is CATSDPGGEQFF. The CDR3, as DNA: TGTGCCACCAGTGATCCCGGTGGCGAGCAGTTCTTC.

The gene calls are TRBV18 and TRBJ1-6; 8 bases are a match to TRBD1. With 3 bases clipped from V and 6 bases from J, the junction kept 4 bases outside the gene matches. This CDR3 has 15 amino acids. CDR1 KGHSH and CDR2 LQKENI come from the germline V gene. DNA for the CDR3: TGTGCCAGCTCACCGGACAGGGAGGGTAATTCACCCCTCCACTTT. This gives the protein CASSPDREGNSPLHF.

A few counts support this clonotype. V is TRBV29-1 and J is TRBJ1-4; D uncertain. This CDR3 has 13 residues. Trimming stripped 2 bases from V and 0 bases from J, with 4 bases between. Germline V gives CDR1 SQVTM, CDR2 ANQGSEA. CDR3 DNA sequence: TGCAGCGTTGAAATTGCAACTAATGAAAAACTGTTTTTT. It is translated as CSVEIATNEKLFF.

This clonotype has at least ten counts. CDR3 in DNA: TGTGCCAGCAGCGGCCGACTAGCGGGAGAAAAAGATACGCAGTATTTT. This codes for CASSGRLAGEKDTQYF. The V call is TRBV7-9, the J call TRBJ2-3, with 12 bases lining up with TRBD2. J lost 5 bases, V lost 5 bases, and 8 bases had no gene match. From germline, CDR1 is SEHNR and CDR2 FQNEAQ (reference sequence). The CDR3 length is 16 residues. The full variable domain, in which reference TRBV7-9 and TRBJ2-3 provide the parts outside the CDR3, is DTGVSQNPRHKITKRGQNVTFRCDPISEHNRLYWYRQTLGQGPEFLTYFQNEAQLEKSRLLSDRFSAERPKGSFSTLEIQRTEQGDSAMYLCASSGRLAGEKDTQYFGPGTRLTVL.

J is TRBJ1-1 and V is TRBV18; no reliable D call. Trimming left V 3 bases short and J 1 base short, with 18 bases between. The CDR3 extends over 17 amino acids. Germline V gives CDR1 KGHSH, CDR2 LQKENI. CDR3 region: CASSPWTGVGANTEAFF. The CDR3 bases are TGTGCCAGCTCACCTTGGACGGGCGTCGGTGCGAACACTGAAGCTTTCTTT.

On this clonotype itself: A much bigger clone sits one base away, suggesting this may be a read error. This chain's CDR3 is CVSSGLANEQFF. For the CDR3, the DNA is TGTGTCAGCAGTGGACTGGCCAATGAGCAGTTCTTC. The V call is TRBV7-2, the J call TRBJ2-1, with a weak D call TRBD2 (5 bases). Germline V gene sequence: CDR1 SGHTA, CDR2 FQGNSA. This CDR3 is built from 12 residues.

The chain employs TRBV12-3 or TRBV12-4 and TRBJ1-6, with D hard to call. V lost 3 bases and J 7 bases, leaving 10 bases between the germline ends. The CDR3 sequence is 14 residues long. The CDR3 region is CASSFAHRNSPLHF. The CDR3 coding sequence is TGTGCCAGCAGTTTTGCGCATCGGAATTCACCCCTCCACTTT.

There are many counts of this clonotype. V and J are TRBV3-1 and TRBJ1-1, with D possibly TRBD1 on 5 matching bases. This CDR3 contains 15 residues. V was shortened by 1 base and J by 4 bases, with 13 bases between the two germline ends. CDR1 and CDR2 from the germline V gene are LGHDT and YNNKEL (reference sequence). The CDR3 bases are TGTGCCAGCAGCCAAGTTTACCAGGGAGGCACTGAAGCTTTCTTT. Amino acid sequence: CASSQVYQGGTEAFF.

This clonotype was detected ten times or more. The genes are TRBV6-5 and TRBJ2-7; a weak D match, TRBD1 (5 bases). The CDR3 has 13 amino acids. CDR1 MNHEY and CDR2 SVGAGI come from the germline V gene. The V and J ends lost 3 bases and 2 bases respectively, with 8 bases between them. The CDR3 loop is CASSYQQAYEQYF. The CDR3 DNA sequence: TGTGCCAGCAGTTATCAACAGGCCTACGAGCAGTACTTC.

This clonotype has more than one count but fewer than ten. The genes are TRBV29-1 and TRBJ2-1, with 9 bases identical to TRBD2. Trimming cost V 7 bases and J 7 bases; bases outside gene matches: 11. CDR1 is SQVTM and CDR2 is ANQGSEA in the germline V gene. The CDR3 spans 14 residues. The CDR3 sequence is CSGSLAGASNEQFF. The CDR3 bases are TGCAGCGGGTCTTTAGCGGGAGCCTCAAATGAGCAGTTCTTC.

This clonotype was counted a few times. One end of the junction is discordant with germline, which a read error may explain. The rearrangement uses TRBV12-3 or TRBV12-4 and TRBJ2-7, with 14 bases fitting TRBD2. The CDR3 totals 17 residues. Here the CDR3 reads CASSFRGTSGSRHEQCF. For the CDR3, the DNA is TGTGCCAGCAGTTTCCGGGGGACTAGCGGGAGTCGGCACGAGCAGTGCTTC.

There are many counts of this clonotype. V and J are TRBV12-3 or TRBV12-4 and TRBJ2-1; no clear D gene. The CDR3 sequence is 14 residues long. Trimming left V 3 bases short and J 5 bases short, with 11 bases between. The chain's CDR3 is CASSFWPQNNEQFF. The CDR3 region has the DNA TGTGCCAGCAGTTTTTGGCCGCAGAACAATGAGCAGTTCTTC.

This clonotype occurred a few times. The genes are TRBV24-1 and TRBJ2-1; TRBD2 might be the D (6 bases). Germline CDR1 reads KGHDR; CDR2 reads SFDVKD. V gave up 0 bases and J gave up 8 bases, with 16 bases separating them. The CDR3 sequence is 16 residues long. The CDR3 bases are TGTGCCACCAGTGATTTGAAGGCCCCGAGGGAGGATGAGCAGTTCTTC. Its translation: CATSDLKAPREDEQFF.

There are a few counts of this clonotype. The V and J genes are TRBV28 and TRBJ2-2, with D perhaps matching TRBD1 (9 bases). The CDR3 consists of 20 residues. Germline lookup yields CDR1 MDHEN and CDR2 SYDVKM. V shed 4 bases and J shed 10 bases, with 34 bases lying between them. The CDR3 nucleotides read TGTGCCAGCAGTTCGAAACAGGGGGCGGGGTGGAGGACTAGCTCCAAGGAGCTGTTTTTT. Residues: CASSSKQGAGWRTSSKELFF.

On this clonotype itself: At one end the junction does not follow the germline gene, possibly because of a read error. The V gene is TRBV11-1, the J gene TRBJ2-5; 7 bases map to TRBD1. Germline lookup yields CDR1 SGHAT and CDR2 FQDESV (reference sequence). The CDR3 covers 16 residues. The CDR3 region has the DNA TGCGCCAGCAGCCCTTCCCCCGGACAGGCCCCTGAGACCCAGTACTTC. Amino acids: CASSPSPGQAPETQYF. The complete variable domain, with remaining parts taken from reference TRBV11-1 and TRBJ2-5, reads EAEVAQSPRYKITEKSQAVAFWCDPISGHATLYWYRQILGQGPELLVQFQDESVVDDSQLPKDRFSAERLKGVDSTLKIQPAELGDSAMYLCASSPSPGQAPETQYFGPGTRLLVL.

This clonotype was recorded at least ten times. This CDR3 reads CAWMLAGADEQFF. The CDR3 DNA is TGTGCCTGGATGCTAGCGGGAGCGGATGAGCAGTTCTTC. The chain recombines TRBV30 with TRBJ2-1, with 10 bases aligning to TRBD2. The CDR3 totals 13 residues. Germline values: CDR1 GTSNPN, CDR2 SVGIG (reference sequence). With V trimmed by 4 bases and J by 8 bases, 5 bases remained unmatched.

The chain combines TRBV7-2 with TRBJ2-7; D gene unclear. CDR3 length: 13 amino acids. V shed 6 bases and J shed 1 base, with 10 bases lying between them. Germline-derived CDR1 and CDR2 are SGHTA and FQGNSA. CDR3 sequence: CASRRPGSYEQYF. DNA of the CDR3: TGTGCCAGCAGGCGGCCTGGTTCCTACGAGCAGTACTTC. Based on the CDR3 plus reference TRBV7-2 and TRBJ2-7, the full variable domain is GAGVSQSPSNKVTEKGKDVELRCDPISGHTALYWYRQSLGQGLEFLIYFQGNSAPDKSGLPSDRFSAERTGGSVSTLTIQRTQQEDSAVYLCASRRPGSYEQYFGPGTRLTVT.